This record covers a single TCR beta chain. Measured with immunoSEQ multiplex PCR; TCRdb has only the in-frame clones, and not every one. There are approximately 150,000 clones in the sample; approximately 86% occur only once, and 1.5% lies in the top ten. This specimen comes from a study of blood T cell repertoires in COVID-19. Trimming stripped 6 bases from V and 1 base from J, with 16 bases between. This CDR3 spans 16 amino acids. CDR1 and CDR2 from the germline V gene are MNHEY and SVGEGT. The sequence came from a woman aged 60-75 years with acute or convalescent COVID-19. The specimen sequenced was peripheral blood. The rearrangement uses TRBV6-2 or TRBV6-3 and TRBJ1-5; tentative D call: TRBD1 (6 bases). In DNA, the CDR3 is TGTGCCAGCAGCCTGCAGGGGCTTGGGAGCAATCAGCCCCAGCATTTT. Its protein is CASSLQGLGSNQPQHF.